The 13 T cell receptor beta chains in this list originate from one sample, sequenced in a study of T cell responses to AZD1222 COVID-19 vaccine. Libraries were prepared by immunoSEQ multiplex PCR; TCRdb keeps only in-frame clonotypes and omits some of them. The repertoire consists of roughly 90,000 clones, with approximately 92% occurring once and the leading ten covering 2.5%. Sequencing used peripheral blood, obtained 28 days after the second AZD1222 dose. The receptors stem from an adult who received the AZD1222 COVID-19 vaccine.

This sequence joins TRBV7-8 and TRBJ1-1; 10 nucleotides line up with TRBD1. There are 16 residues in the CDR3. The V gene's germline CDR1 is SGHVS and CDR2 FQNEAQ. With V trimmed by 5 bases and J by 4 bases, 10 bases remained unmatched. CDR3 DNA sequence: TGTGCCAGCAGCCTAGAGTGGGGACAGGGGTTCACTGAAGCTTTCTTT. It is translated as CASSLEWGQGFTEAFF. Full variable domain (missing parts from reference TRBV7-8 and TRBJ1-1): GAGVSQSPRYKVAKRGQDVALRCDPISGHVSLFWYQQALGQGPEFLTYFQNEAQLDKSGLPSDRFFAERPEGSVSTLKIQRTQQEDSAVYLCASSLEWGQGFTEAFFGQGTRLTVV.

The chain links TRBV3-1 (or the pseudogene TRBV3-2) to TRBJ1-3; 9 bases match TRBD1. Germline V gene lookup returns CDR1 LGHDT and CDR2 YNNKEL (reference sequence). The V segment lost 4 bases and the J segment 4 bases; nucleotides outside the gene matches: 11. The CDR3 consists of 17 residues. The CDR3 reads CASSLGRGQGHGNTIYF. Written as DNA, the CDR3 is TGTGCCAGCAGCCTAGGGAGGGGACAGGGCCACGGAAACACCATATATTTT.

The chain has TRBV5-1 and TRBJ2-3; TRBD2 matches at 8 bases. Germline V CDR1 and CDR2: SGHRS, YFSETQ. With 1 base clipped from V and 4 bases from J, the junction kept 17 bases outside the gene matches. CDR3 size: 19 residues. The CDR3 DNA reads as TGCGCCAGCAGCTTGACCCCTCCGATAGCGGGAATAGGCGCAGATACGCAGTATTTT. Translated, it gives CASSLTPPIAGIGADTQYF.

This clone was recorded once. CDR3 protein: CSASPIERHQETQYF. The CDR3 DNA is TGCAGTGCTAGTCCGATAGAAAGACACCAAGAGACCCAGTACTTC. This chain links TRBV20-1 with TRBJ2-5; D gene uncertain. Germline-derived CDR1 and CDR2 are DFQATT and SNEGSKA (reference sequence). V shed 3 bases and J shed 0 bases, with 14 bases lying between them. The CDR3 runs 15 residues.

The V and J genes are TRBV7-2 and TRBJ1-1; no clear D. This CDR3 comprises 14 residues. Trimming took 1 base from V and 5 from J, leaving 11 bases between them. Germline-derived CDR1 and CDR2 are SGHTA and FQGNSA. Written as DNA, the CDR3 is TGTGCCAGCAGCTTAGAACCGGGTGTGACTGAAGCTTTCTTT. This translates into CASSLEPGVTEAFF.

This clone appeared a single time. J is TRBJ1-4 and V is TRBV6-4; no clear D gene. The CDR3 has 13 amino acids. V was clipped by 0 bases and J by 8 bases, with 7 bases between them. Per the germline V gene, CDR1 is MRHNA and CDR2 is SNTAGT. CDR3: CASSDSDGEKLFF. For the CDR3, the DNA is TGTGCCAGCAGTGACTCGGACGGGGAAAAACTGTTTTTT.

The CDR3: CASSLGRGKPEAFF. DNA of the CDR3: TGTGCCAGCAGTTTAGGTAGGGGGAAGCCTGAAGCTTTCTTT. V usage is TRBV27 and J usage is TRBJ1-1; weak D call: TRBD1 (6 bases). Trimming removed 2 bases from V and 6 bases from J, with 13 bases in between. Looked up from germline, CDR1 is MNHEY and CDR2 is SMNVEV (reference sequence). The CDR3 is 14 amino acids.

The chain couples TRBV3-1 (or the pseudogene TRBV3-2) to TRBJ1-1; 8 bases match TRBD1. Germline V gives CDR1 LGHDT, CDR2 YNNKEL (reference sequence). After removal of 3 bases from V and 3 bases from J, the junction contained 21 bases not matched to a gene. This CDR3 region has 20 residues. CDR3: CASSQGREAGGAFGHTEAFF. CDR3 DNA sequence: TGTGCCAGCAGCCAGGGAAGGGAGGCAGGGGGCGCTTTTGGACACACTGAAGCTTTCTTT.

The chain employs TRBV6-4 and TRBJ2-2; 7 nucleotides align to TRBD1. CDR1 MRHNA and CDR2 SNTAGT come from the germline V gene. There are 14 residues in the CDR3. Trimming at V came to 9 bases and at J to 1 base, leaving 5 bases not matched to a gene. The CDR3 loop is CASKTGKNTGELFF. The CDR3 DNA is TGTGCCAGTAAGACAGGGAAGAACACCGGGGAGCTGTTTTTT.

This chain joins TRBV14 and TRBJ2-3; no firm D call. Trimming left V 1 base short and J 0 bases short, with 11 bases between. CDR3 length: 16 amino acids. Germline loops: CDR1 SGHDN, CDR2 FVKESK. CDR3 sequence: CASSQGWTVSTDTQYF. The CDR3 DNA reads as TGTGCCAGCAGCCAAGGATGGACGGTTAGCACAGATACGCAGTATTTT.

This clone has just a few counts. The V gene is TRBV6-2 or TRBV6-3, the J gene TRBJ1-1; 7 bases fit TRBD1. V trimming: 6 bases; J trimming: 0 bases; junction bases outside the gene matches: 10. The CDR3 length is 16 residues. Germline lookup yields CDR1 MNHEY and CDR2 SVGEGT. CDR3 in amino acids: CASSSGPTGMNTEAFF. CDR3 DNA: TGTGCCAGCAGCTCAGGACCGACAGGGATGAACACTGAAGCTTTCTTT.

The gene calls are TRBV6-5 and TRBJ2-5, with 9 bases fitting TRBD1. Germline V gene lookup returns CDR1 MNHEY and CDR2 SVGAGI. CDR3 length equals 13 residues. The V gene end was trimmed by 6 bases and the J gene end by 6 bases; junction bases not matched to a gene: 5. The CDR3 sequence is CASSGTGRKTQYF. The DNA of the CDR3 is TGTGCCAGCAGCGGGACAGGGAGAAAGACCCAGTACTTC.

CDR3: CASQGPSLNQPQHF. The DNA of the CDR3 is TGTGCCTCCCAGGGACCGTCCCTCAATCAGCCCCAGCATTTT. The chain uses TRBV19 and TRBJ1-5; the D gene is possibly TRBD1 (5 bases). Germline V lookup: CDR1 LNHDA, CDR2 SQIVND (reference sequence). The CDR3 spans 14 residues. Trimming pared 11 bases from V and 3 bases from J, leaving 17 bases between.